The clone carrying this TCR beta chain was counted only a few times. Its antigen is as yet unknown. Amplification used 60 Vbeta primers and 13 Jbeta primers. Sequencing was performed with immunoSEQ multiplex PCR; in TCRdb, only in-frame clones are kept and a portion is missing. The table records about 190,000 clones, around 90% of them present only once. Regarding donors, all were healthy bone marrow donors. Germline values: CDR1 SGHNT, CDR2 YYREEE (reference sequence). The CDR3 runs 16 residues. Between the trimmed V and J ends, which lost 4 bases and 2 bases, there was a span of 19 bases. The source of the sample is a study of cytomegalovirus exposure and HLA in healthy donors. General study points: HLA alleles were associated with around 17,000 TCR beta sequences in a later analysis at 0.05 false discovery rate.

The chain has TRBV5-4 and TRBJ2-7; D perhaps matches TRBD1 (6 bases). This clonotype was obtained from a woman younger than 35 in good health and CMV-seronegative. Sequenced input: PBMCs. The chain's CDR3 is CASSLDGTPETYEQYF. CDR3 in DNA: TGTGCCAGCAGCCTGGACGGGACACCTGAAACCTACGAGCAGTACTTC.